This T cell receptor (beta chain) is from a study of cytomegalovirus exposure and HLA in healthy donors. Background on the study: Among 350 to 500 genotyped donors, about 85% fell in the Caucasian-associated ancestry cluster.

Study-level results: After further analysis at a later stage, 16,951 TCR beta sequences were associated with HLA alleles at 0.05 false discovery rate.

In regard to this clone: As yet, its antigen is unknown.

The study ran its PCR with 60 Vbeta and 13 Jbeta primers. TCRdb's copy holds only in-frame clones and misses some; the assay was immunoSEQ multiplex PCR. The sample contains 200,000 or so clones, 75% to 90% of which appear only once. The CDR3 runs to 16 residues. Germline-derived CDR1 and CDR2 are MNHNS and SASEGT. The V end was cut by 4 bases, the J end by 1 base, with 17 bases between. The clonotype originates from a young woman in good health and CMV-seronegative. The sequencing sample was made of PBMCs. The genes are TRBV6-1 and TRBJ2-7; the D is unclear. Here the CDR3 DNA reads TGTGCCAGCAGTGGACCCGGTCTAGGCCCTTCCTACGAGCAGTACTTC. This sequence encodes CASSGPGLGPSYEQYF.